This T cell receptor (beta chain) was captured in a study of shared clonotypes between healthy human individuals. Terminally differentiated effector memory CD45RA+ cells were excluded from the naive CD8 cells, which were CD45RO-negative and positively selected for CCR7. A single count supports this clone. V dropped 3 bases and J dropped 8 bases, with 13 bases sitting between them. The CDR3 covers 14 residues. The germline V gene has CDR1 MNHEY and CDR2 SMNVEV (reference sequence). Data came from immunoSEQ multiplex PCR; TCRdb stores just in-frame clones and leaves some out. The table lists millions of clones, approximately 94% of them singletons, with more than 0.95% in the top ten.

The V gene is TRBV27, the J gene TRBJ1-4; D may be TRBD1 (5 bases). Sample: naive CD8+ T cells sorted from blood. This TCR was recovered from a man younger than 35 in good health. DNA for the CDR3: TGTGCCAGCAGTTTTTACACCGGGGCGGAAAAACTGTTTTTT. This sequence encodes CASSFYTGAEKLFF.